These T cell receptor beta chains were read from a single sample in a study of tumor-infiltrating lymphocytes in localized non-small cell lung cancer. TCRdb's table, derived via immunoSEQ multiplex PCR, lists solely in-frame clones and lacks some. The sample lists about 13,000 clones, approximately 70% occurring once. Material: lung tumor tissue. All receptors derive from a human donor with non-small cell lung cancer. The CDR3 runs from the conserved cysteine through the conserved F or W. A D gene is named only where the DNA matches it firmly. Clone sizes are given selectively: once, few, many, or a class where the clone is expanded.

d_call	v_call	cdr3_length	j_call	clone_size	cdr3_nt	cdr3_aa
.	TRBV7-9	13	TRBJ2-6	.	TGTGCCAGCAGCTTAGGTGGGGCCAACGTCCTGACTTTC	CASSLGGANVLTF
.	TRBV5-1	14	TRBJ1-3	.	TGCGCCAGCAGCTTGGGGGACACAGTAAACACCATATATTTT	CASSLGDTVNTIYF
.	TRBV2	12	TRBJ2-5	.	TGTGCCAGCAGTGACCTGCAAGAGACCCAGTACTTC	CASSDLQETQYF
TRBD1	TRBV2	15	TRBJ2-7	.	TGTGCCAGCAGCCCCGCACAGGGGGCGCAATTTAAGCAGTACTTC	CASSPAQGAQFKQYF
.	TRBV9	13	TRBJ1-2	.	TGTGCCAGCAGCCTCGGACCGGGCCATGGCTACACCTTC	CASSLGPGHGYTF
.	TRBV29-1	14	TRBJ2-7	.	TGCAGCGTTGTAAAGCGGGACAGCTCCTACGAGCAGTACTTC	CSVVKRDSSYEQYF
TRBD1	TRBV27	15	TRBJ2-1	.	TGTGCCAGCAGTCCCGGGACAGGGGCCGGGAATGAGCAGTTCTTC	CASSPGTGAGNEQFF
TRBD2	TRBV7-9	15	TRBJ2-7	.	TGTGCCAGCAGCCAAGATACTAGCGGACTTTACGAGCAGTACTTC	CASSQDTSGLYEQYF
.	TRBV10-2	13	TRBJ1-2	.	TGCGCCAGCAGTGGACAGCCTAACTATGGCTACACCTTC	CASSGQPNYGYTF
TRBD1	TRBV5-1	14	TRBJ1-1	.	TGCGCCAGCAGGCGAGATACAGGGGTCACTGAAGCTTTCTTT	CASRRDTGVTEAFF
.	TRBV4-2	19	TRBJ1-3	.	TGTGCCAGCAGCCAAGATTCCGTTACAGGGAGTATGGTCGGAAACACCATATATTTT	CASSQDSVTGSMVGNTIYF
.	TRBV29-1	13	TRBJ1-1	few	TGCAGCGTTGTTAACAGGGTGAACACTGAAGCTTTCTTT	CSVVNRVNTEAFF
TRBD2	TRBV29-1	15	TRBJ2-5	.	TGCAGCGTTGGTCGAGGTAGCGGGGCGACAGAGACCCAGTACTTC	CSVGRGSGATETQYF
.	TRBV10-3	13	TRBJ2-3	.	TGTGCCAACGGCTGGGGGGGCAGAGATACGCAGTATTTT	CANGWGGRDTQYF
TRBD2	TRBV4-3	17	TRBJ2-1	.	TGCGCCAGCAGCCACCCAAAGGGCGGGGGGGCCTACAATGAGCAGTTCTTC	CASSHPKGGGAYNEQFF
.	TRBV5-6	15	TRBJ1-2	once	TGTGCCAGCAGCCCAGTACCGACAGTATCCAGAGGCTACACCTTC	CASSPVPTVSRGYTF
TRBD1	TRBV29-1	17	TRBJ2-3	few	TGCAGCGTTGGAGAGGACAGGGGATATACTAGCACAGATACGCAGTATTTT	CSVGEDRGYTSTDTQYF